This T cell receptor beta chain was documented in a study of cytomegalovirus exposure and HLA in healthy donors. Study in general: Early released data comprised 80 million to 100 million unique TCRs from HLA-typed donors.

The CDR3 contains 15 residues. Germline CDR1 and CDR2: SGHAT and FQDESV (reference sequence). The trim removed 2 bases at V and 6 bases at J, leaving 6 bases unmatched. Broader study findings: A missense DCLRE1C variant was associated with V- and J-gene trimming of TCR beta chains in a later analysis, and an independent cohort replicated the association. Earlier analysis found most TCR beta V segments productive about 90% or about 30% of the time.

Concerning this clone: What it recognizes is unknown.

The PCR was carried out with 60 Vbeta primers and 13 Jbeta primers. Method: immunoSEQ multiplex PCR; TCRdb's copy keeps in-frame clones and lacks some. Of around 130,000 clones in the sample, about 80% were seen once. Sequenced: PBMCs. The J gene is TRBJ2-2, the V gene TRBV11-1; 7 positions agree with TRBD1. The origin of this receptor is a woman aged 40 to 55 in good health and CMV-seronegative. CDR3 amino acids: CASSLRGQVSGELFF. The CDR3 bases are TGTGCCAGCAGCTTAAGGGGGCAAGTTTCCGGGGAGCTGTTTTTT.